This TCR beta chain was recovered during a study of T cell changes during pregnancy in multiple sclerosis. Germline values: CDR1 MNHEY, CDR2 SVGAGI. Losses at the gene ends were 6 bases for V and 6 bases for J; bases not matched to a gene: 10. There are 15 residues in the CDR3. Data came from immunoSEQ multiplex PCR; TCRdb stores just in-frame clones and leaves some out. The profile shows over 85,000 clones, under 95% of them singletons. The receptor's source is a female donor in good health, enrolled as a control in a pregnancy study. The gene calls are TRBV6-5 and TRBJ1-4; TRBD1 matches 7 bases. The input for sequencing was peripheral blood, taken in the first trimester of pregnancy. CDR3 DNA: TGTGCCAGCAGGAAGGACAGGTCGGGTCATGAAAAACTGTTTTTT. Its protein product is CASRKDRSGHEKLFF.